Included here is one TCR beta chain sequence, with context. TCRdb re-analyzed the 5' RACE reads; it lists each CDR3 protein once, without DNA. The sample yields 350,000 to 450,000 distinct CDR3 sequences, of which the top ten take up around 4.9%. This CDR3 has 18 residues. The germline V gene has CDR1 SGHDN and CDR2 FVKESK. These data belong to a study of T cells expressing NK-cell markers. The receptor's source is a man aged 18-69 years in good health. V usage is TRBV14 and J usage is TRBJ2-3; the TCRdb call, TRBD2, lacks DNA for checking. The material sequenced was blood T cells: a sorted CD56 or NKG2C T cell subset, CD4+ or CD8+ T cells, or bulk PBMC T cells (not recorded which). Here the CDR3 reads CASSQDFLSAGGLNTQYF.